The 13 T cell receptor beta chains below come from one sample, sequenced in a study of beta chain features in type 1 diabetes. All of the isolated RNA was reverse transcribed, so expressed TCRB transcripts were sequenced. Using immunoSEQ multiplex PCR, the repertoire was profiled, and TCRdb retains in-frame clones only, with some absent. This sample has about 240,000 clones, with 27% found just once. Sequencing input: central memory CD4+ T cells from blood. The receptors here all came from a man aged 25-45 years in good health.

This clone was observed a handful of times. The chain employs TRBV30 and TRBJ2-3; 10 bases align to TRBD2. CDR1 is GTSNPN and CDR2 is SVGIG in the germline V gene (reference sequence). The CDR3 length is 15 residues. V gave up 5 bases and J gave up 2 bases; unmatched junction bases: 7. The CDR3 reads CAWGRLAGTTDTQYF. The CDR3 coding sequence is TGTGCCTGGGGGAGACTAGCGGGCACCACAGATACGCAGTATTTT.

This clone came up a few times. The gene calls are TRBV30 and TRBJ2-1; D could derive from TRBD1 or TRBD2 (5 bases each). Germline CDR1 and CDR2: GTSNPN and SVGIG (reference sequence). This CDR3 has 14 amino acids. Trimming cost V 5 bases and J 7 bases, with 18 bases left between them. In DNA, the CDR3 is TGTGCCTGGGGCGCTCGGGGCAGGGCAAATGAGCAGTTCTTC. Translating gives CAWGARGRANEQFF.

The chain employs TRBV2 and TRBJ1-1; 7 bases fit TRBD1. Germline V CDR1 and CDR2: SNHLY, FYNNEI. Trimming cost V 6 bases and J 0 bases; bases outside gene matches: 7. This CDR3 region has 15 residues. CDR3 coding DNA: TGTGCCAGCAGCCCCCGGGACAGCATGAACACTGAAGCTTTCTTT. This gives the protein CASSPRDSMNTEAFF.

The CDR3 DNA reads as TGTGCCAGCAGCAGGGCGGGCGGAACCCTGGAGCAGTTCTTC. Residues: CASSRAGGTLEQFF. This chain joins TRBV7-9 and TRBJ2-1; tentatively, D is TRBD2 (5 bases). Germline V lookup: CDR1 SEHNR, CDR2 FQNEAQ (reference sequence). The CDR3 contains 14 residues. The germline V and J ends were trimmed by 5 bases and 10 bases, with 18 bases remaining between them.

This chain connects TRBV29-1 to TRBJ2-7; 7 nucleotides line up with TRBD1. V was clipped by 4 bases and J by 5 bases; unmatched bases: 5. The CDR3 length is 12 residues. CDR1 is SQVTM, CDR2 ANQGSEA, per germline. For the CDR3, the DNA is TGCAGCGTTGCTCCGGGACAGCACGAGCAGTACTTC. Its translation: CSVAPGQHEQYF.

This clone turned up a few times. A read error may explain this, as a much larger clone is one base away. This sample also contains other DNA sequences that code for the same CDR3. In DNA form, the CDR3 reads TGTGCCAGCAGCGTCGAATCCTACAATGAGCAGTTCTTC. Amino acid sequence: CASSVESYNEQFF. The chain recombines TRBV5-4 with TRBJ2-1, with no clear D. V lost 4 bases to trimming and J lost 1 base, with 6 bases between them. Germline values: CDR1 SGHNT, CDR2 YYREEE (reference sequence). This CDR3 has 13 amino acids.

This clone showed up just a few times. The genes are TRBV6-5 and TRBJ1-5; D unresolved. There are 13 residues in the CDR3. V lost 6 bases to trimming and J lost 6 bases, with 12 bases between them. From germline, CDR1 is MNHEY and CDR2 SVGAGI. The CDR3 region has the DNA TGTGCCAGCAGGCTGGAGGGCGGTCAGCCCCAGCATTTT. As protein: CASRLEGGQPQHF.

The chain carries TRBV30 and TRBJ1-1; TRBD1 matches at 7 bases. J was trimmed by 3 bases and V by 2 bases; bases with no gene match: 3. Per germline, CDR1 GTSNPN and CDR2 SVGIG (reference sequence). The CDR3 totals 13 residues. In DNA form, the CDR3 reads TGTGCCTGGAGTCAACAGGGGTACACTGAAGCTTTCTTT. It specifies CAWSQQGYTEAFF. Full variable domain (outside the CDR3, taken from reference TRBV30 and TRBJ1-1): SQTIHQWPATLVQPVGSPLSLECTVEGTSNPNLYWYRQAAGRGLQLLFYSVGIGQISSEVPQNLSASRPQDRQFILSSKKLLLSDSGFYLCAWSQQGYTEAFFGQGTRLTVV.

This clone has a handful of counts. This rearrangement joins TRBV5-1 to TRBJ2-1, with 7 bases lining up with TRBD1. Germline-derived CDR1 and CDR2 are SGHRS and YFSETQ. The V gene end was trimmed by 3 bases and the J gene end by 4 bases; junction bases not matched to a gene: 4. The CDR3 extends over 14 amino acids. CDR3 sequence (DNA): TGCGCCAGCAGCTCTGACAGGGTATACAATGAGCAGTTCTTC. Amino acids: CASSSDRVYNEQFF.

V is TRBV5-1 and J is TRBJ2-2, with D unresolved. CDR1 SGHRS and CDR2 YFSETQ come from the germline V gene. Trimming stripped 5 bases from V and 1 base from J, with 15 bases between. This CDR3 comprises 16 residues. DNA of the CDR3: TGCGCCAGCAGAGGTCCTCGGGCAGGGAACACCGGGGAGCTGTTTTTT. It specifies CASRGPRAGNTGELFF.

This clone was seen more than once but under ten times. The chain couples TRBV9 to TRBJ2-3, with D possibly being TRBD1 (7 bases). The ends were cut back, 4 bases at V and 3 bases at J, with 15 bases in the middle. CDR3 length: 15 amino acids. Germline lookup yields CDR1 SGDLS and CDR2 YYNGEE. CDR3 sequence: CASSTRGTGTDTQYF. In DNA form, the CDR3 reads TGTGCCAGCAGCACCAGGGGGACTGGGACAGATACGCAGTATTTT. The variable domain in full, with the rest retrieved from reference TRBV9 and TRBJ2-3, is DSGVTQTPKHLITATGQRVTLRCSPRSGDLSVYWYQQSLDQGLQFLIQYYNGEERAKGNILERFSAQQFPDLHSELNLSSLELGDSALYFCASSTRGTGTDTQYFGPGTRLTVL.

In nucleotides, the CDR3 is TGCGCCAGCAGCCAAGATGCGCGGACTAGCGTTACAGATACGCAGTATTTT. It specifies CASSQDARTSVTDTQYF. The chain links TRBV4-3 to TRBJ2-3, with 9 bases fitting TRBD2. Germline CDR1 LGHNA, CDR2 YSLEER. The trim removed 0 bases at V and 3 bases at J, leaving 7 bases unmatched. This CDR3 spans 17 amino acids.

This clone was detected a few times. The CDR3 coding sequence is TGTGCCAGCAGCTCCCGGACAGAGAGCACAGATACGCAGTATTTT. It translates to CASSSRTESTDTQYF. V and J are TRBV7-9 and TRBJ2-3; D perhaps matches TRBD1 (6 bases). This CDR3 has 15 residues. Germline V lookup: CDR1 SEHNR, CDR2 FQNEAQ (reference sequence). The V end lost 4 bases, the J end lost 0 bases, and 11 bases lay between the germline ends. Based on the CDR3 plus reference TRBV7-9 and TRBJ2-3, the full variable domain is DTGVSQNPRHKITKRGQNVTFRCDPISEHNRLYWYRQTLGQGPEFLTYFQNEAQLEKSRLLSDRFSAERPKGSFSTLEIQRTEQGDSAMYLCASSSRTESTDTQYFGPGTRLTVL.